The next 28 T cell receptor beta chains were all read from a single sample in a study of glioma-infiltrating T cells after dendritic cell vaccination. Using immunoSEQ multiplex PCR, the repertoire was profiled, and TCRdb retains in-frame clones only, with some absent. The sample shows about 90,000 clones, 70% to 90% of them seen only once. This sample comprised blood, obtained before dendritic cell vaccination. The receptor set was obtained from a human donor with glioblastoma.

The J gene is TRBJ2-1, the V gene TRBV14, with 10 bases that match TRBD2. Looked up from germline, CDR1 is SGHDN and CDR2 is FVKESK. V lost 3 bases to trimming and J lost 4 bases; unmatched junction nucleotides: 15. This CDR3 has 19 residues. The CDR3 sequence is CASSQTGRYSGRMYNEQFF. The CDR3 coding sequence is TGTGCCAGCAGCCAGACAGGTCGCTATAGCGGGAGGATGTACAATGAGCAGTTCTTC.

J is TRBJ2-7 and V is TRBV7-9, with 11 bases that match TRBD2. The CDR3 is made up of 14 amino acids. Germline V CDR1 and CDR2: SEHNR, FQNEAQ (reference sequence). V gave up 4 bases and J gave up 2 bases; unmatched junction bases: 1. Here the CDR3 DNA reads TGTGCCAGCAGCTCACTAGCGGGGGCCTACGAGCAGTACTTC. It codes for CASSSLAGAYEQYF.

This chain uses TRBV5-1 with TRBJ2-7, with D tentatively TRBD1 (5 bases). Trimming shortened V by 2 bases and J by 5 bases, and 11 bases separated the two germline ends. Germline V gives CDR1 SGHRS, CDR2 YFSETQ. CDR3 length: 13 residues. The CDR3 reads CASSFGQGDEQYF. Here the CDR3 DNA reads TGCGCCAGCAGCTTTGGGCAGGGTGACGAGCAGTACTTC.

V usage is TRBV7-2 and J usage is TRBJ2-2; 12 positions match TRBD1. This CDR3 contains 16 residues. Germline trimming cut 2 bases from V and 6 bases from J; bases unmatched to any gene: 4. Germline CDR1 is SGHTA and CDR2 is FQGNSA. The CDR3 is CASSLLGQGAAGELFF. CDR3 bases: TGTGCCAGCAGCTTACTGGGACAGGGGGCCGCCGGGGAGCTGTTTTTT.

This clone was seen only once. The chain is built from TRBV4-2 and TRBJ1-1; D is unclear. Trimming shortened V by 3 bases and J by 1 base, and 15 bases separated the two germline ends. The V gene's germline CDR1 is LGHNA and CDR2 YNFKEQ. The CDR3 has 16 residues. The CDR3 nucleotides read TGTGCCAGCAGCCATCCCAATCGGCGGGAGAACACTGAAGCTTTCTTT. Its protein product is CASSHPNRRENTEAFF.

The genes are TRBV7-2 and TRBJ1-2; no clear D. Germline CDR1 is SGHTA and CDR2 is FQGNSA. Trimming removed 1 base at V and 6 bases at J, with 18 bases between. The CDR3 consists of 16 residues. The CDR3 loop is CASSLVHWEPRDGYTF. The CDR3 nucleotides are TGTGCCAGCAGCTTAGTCCATTGGGAGCCCCGAGATGGCTACACCTTC.

J is TRBJ2-1 and V is TRBV9; maybe TRBD2 (5 bases). The CDR3 is made up of 15 amino acids. The germline CDR1 and CDR2 sequences are SGDLS and YYNGEE. Trimming took off 2 bases at V and 6 bases at J, with 15 bases between the two ends. Written as DNA, the CDR3 is TGTGCCAGCAGCGTGGGAGAGGGATTTGCCAATGAGCAGTTCTTC. As protein: CASSVGEGFANEQFF. Combining the CDR3 with reference TRBV9 and TRBJ2-1 gives the whole variable domain DSGVTQTPKHLITATGQRVTLRCSPRSGDLSVYWYQQSLDQGLQFLIQYYNGEERAKGNILERFSAQQFPDLHSELNLSSLELGDSALYFCASSVGEGFANEQFFGPGTRLTVL.

In its sample, this clone was seen a few times. The rearrangement links TRBV10-1 to TRBJ1-1, with 8 bases that match TRBD1. J gave up 6 bases and V 5 bases, and 2 bases lay outside the gene matches. The CDR3 sequence is 12 residues long. Per the germline V gene, CDR1 is WNHNN and CDR2 is SYGVQD (reference sequence). CDR3 loop: CASSPGGPEAFF. The DNA for the CDR3 is TGCGCCAGCAGTCCAGGGGGCCCTGAAGCTTTCTTT.

This clone turned up a few times. The V gene is TRBV28, the J gene TRBJ1-2; D gene uncertain. This CDR3 is built from 15 residues. V was clipped by 5 bases and J by 4 bases, with 17 bases between them. Germline loops: CDR1 MDHEN, CDR2 SYDVKM. DNA of the CDR3: TGTGCCAGCAGTCTCCCCGGGGAGGATATCTATGGCTACACCTTC. Translating it yields CASSLPGEDIYGYTF.

This chain connects TRBV10-3 to TRBJ1-6; perhaps TRBD1 as D (6 bases). The V gene's germline CDR1 is ENHRY and CDR2 SYGVKD. V lost 6 bases to trimming and J lost 9 bases, with 12 bases between them. The CDR3 sequence is 13 residues long. The CDR3 DNA reads as TGTGCCATCAGATGGGACACCGGTTCACCCCTCCACTTT. Amino acids: CAIRWDTGSPLHF.

This clone was seen more than once but under ten times. This rearrangement joins TRBV10-2 to TRBJ2-1; 7 nucleotides line up with TRBD2. Germline trimming cut 6 bases from V and 6 bases from J; bases unmatched to any gene: 5. Germline V gene lookup returns CDR1 WSHSY and CDR2 SAAADI. This CDR3 comprises 13 residues. CDR3 residues: CASRYTGGNEQFF. Here the CDR3 DNA reads TGCGCCAGCAGGTATACGGGGGGCAATGAGCAGTTCTTC.

This chain links TRBV18 with TRBJ2-5; no firm D call. The CDR3 totals 12 residues. V shed 3 bases and J shed 5 bases, with 7 bases lying between them. Germline-derived CDR1 and CDR2 are KGHSH and LQKENI. The DNA of the CDR3 is TGTGCCAGCTCACCGGTGGAGGAGACCCAGTACTTC. Its protein is CASSPVEETQYF.

In DNA form, the CDR3 reads TGTGCCAGCATGCGCGGGAGCATGAACGAGCAGTACTTC. Amino acids: CASMRGSMNEQYF. The gene calls are TRBV2 and TRBJ2-7; TRBD2 aligns across 7 bases. Germline CDR1 SNHLY, CDR2 FYNNEI. This CDR3 contains 13 residues. V gave up 7 bases and J gave up 5 bases; unmatched junction bases: 8.

V usage is TRBV5-1 and J usage is TRBJ2-6; 7 bases align to TRBD1. CDR3 size: 17 residues. The V gene's germline CDR1 is SGHRS and CDR2 YFSETQ. V gave up 4 bases and J gave up 0 bases; unmatched junction bases: 7. The CDR3 nucleotides read TGCGCCAGCAGCCCCCGCCCAGGGGGCTCTGGGGCCAACGTCCTGACTTTC. Encoded protein: CASSPRPGGSGANVLTF.

V and J are TRBV5-1 and TRBJ2-3, with D hard to call. Trimming pared 1 base from V and 4 bases from J, leaving 4 bases between. The CDR3 consists of 12 residues. Per germline, CDR1 SGHRS and CDR2 YFSETQ. The CDR3 loop is CASSLSADTQYF. CDR3 in DNA: TGCGCCAGCAGCTTGAGCGCAGATACGCAGTATTTT.

The V call is TRBV11-3, the J call TRBJ1-2; weak D call: TRBD1 (5 bases). The V end lost 1 base, the J end lost 8 bases, and 11 bases lay between the germline ends. This CDR3 spans 13 amino acids. Germline V gene lookup returns CDR1 SGHNT and CDR2 YENEEA. The CDR3, as DNA: TGTGCCAGCAGCTTAGGGGCGCAGGGCGGCTACACCTTC. Its protein product is CASSLGAQGGYTF.

V is TRBV9 and J is TRBJ2-7; 8 bases fit TRBD2. Germline loops: CDR1 SGDLS, CDR2 YYNGEE. The CDR3 runs to 15 residues. Trimming took 4 bases from V and 0 from J; bases not matched to a gene: 6. The chain's CDR3 is CASSPWGTSSYEQYF. DNA for the CDR3: TGTGCCAGCAGCCCCTGGGGGACTAGCTCCTACGAGCAGTACTTC.

The rearrangement links TRBV5-1 to TRBJ2-1; possible D gene TRBD2, 5 bases. V dropped 2 bases and J dropped 8 bases, with 20 bases sitting between them. The CDR3 is 16 residues long. Germline CDR1 reads SGHRS; CDR2 reads YFSETQ. CDR3 sequence: CASSFLPSGRIDEQFF. In nucleotides, the CDR3 is TGCGCCAGCAGCTTCCTACCCAGCGGTAGGATCGATGAGCAGTTCTTC.

The chain employs TRBV27 and TRBJ2-7, with 13 bases lining up with TRBD2. V was pared by 2 bases and J by 4 bases, with 2 bases of the junction left unmatched. CDR3 length equals 15 residues. Germline CDR1 reads MNHEY; CDR2 reads SMNVEV (reference sequence). This chain's CDR3 is CASSLRTSGSYEQYF. CDR3 sequence (DNA): TGTGCCAGCAGTTTAAGGACTAGCGGGAGTTACGAGCAGTACTTC.

The chain has TRBV27 and TRBJ2-7; TRBD2 matches at 13 bases. J lost 4 bases, V lost 6 bases, and 12 bases had no gene match. This CDR3 contains 17 residues. Germline-derived CDR1 and CDR2 are MNHEY and SMNVEV (reference sequence). The CDR3 here is CASRPFTSGRVMYEQYF. The CDR3, as DNA: TGTGCCAGCAGGCCATTTACTAGCGGGAGGGTCATGTACGAGCAGTACTTC.

The gene calls are TRBV18 and TRBJ1-4, with D possibly TRBD1 on 5 matching bases. The CDR3 has 17 residues. Germline-derived CDR1 and CDR2 are KGHSH and LQKENI. V was clipped by 3 bases and J by 3 bases, with 17 bases between them. In nucleotides, the CDR3 is TGTGCCAGCTCACCGGGCATACAGGTGGCGGCTAATGAAAAACTGTTTTTT. It translates to CASSPGIQVAANEKLFF.

The rearrangement links TRBV7-6 to TRBJ1-6, with D tentatively TRBD1 (5 bases). V was pared by 1 base and J by 7 bases, with 14 bases between. Per the germline V gene, CDR1 is SGHVS and CDR2 is FNYEAQ. This CDR3 has 16 amino acids. The CDR3 spells CASSLDAGQGNSPLHF. The CDR3 DNA is TGTGCCAGCAGCTTAGATGCAGGACAAGGGAATTCACCCCTCCACTTT.

This clone has just one count. The rearrangement joins TRBV7-9 to TRBJ2-7, with 7 bases fitting TRBD2. The CDR3 covers 15 residues. CDR1 is SEHNR and CDR2 is FQNEAQ in the germline V gene (reference sequence). Unmatched junction bases numbered 12, after V lost 7 bases and J lost 3 bases. CDR3 sequence (DNA): TGTGCCAGCAACCCGGGGGGTATTGCCCTCTACGAGCAGTACTTC. Its protein product is CASNPGGIALYEQYF.

CDR3: CASSLTGRRTYEQYF. Written as DNA, the CDR3 is TGTGCCAGCAGCTTAACGGGGAGAAGAACGTACGAGCAGTACTTC. This chain joins TRBV7-3 and TRBJ2-5, with D possibly matching TRBD2 (5 bases). The J call may not be correct, given that the DNA end is closer to TRBJ2-7. Germline assignment: CDR1 SGHTA and CDR2 FQGTGA. This CDR3 spans 15 amino acids.

This clone was picked up a small number of times. CDR3 nucleotide sequence: TGTGCCAGCAGTTCAGGCGGGGCGGTCGGTGAAAAACTGTTTTTT. It encodes CASSSGGAVGEKLFF. The chain carries TRBV7-9 and TRBJ1-4, with D possibly matching TRBD1 (5 bases). The germline V gene has CDR1 SEHNR and CDR2 FQNEAQ (reference sequence). The V end was cut by 6 bases, the J end by 7 bases, with 18 bases between. This CDR3 comprises 15 residues.

In nucleotides, the CDR3 is TGCGCCAGCAGCTTGGTCCCCGACAGGGCAAATCAGCCCCAGCATTTT. Translated: CASSLVPDRANQPQHF. The gene calls are TRBV5-1 and TRBJ1-5, with 7 nucleotides matching TRBD1. The CDR3 has 16 residues. CDR1 is SGHRS and CDR2 is YFSETQ in the germline V gene. The ends lost 0 bases at V and 4 bases at J; junction bases unmatched: 7.

The V and J genes are TRBV7-9 and TRBJ1-1; D is ambiguous. The germline V gene has CDR1 SEHNR and CDR2 FQNEAQ (reference sequence). The CDR3 loop spans 14 amino acids. Trimming removed 1 base from V and 4 bases from J, with 10 bases in between. CDR3 amino acids: CASSLVTGVTEAFF. The CDR3 nucleotides are TGTGCCAGCAGCTTAGTGACTGGAGTCACTGAAGCTTTCTTT.

The chain is built from TRBV6-4 and TRBJ1-3, with no clear D. Germline values: CDR1 MRHNA, CDR2 SNTAGT. The ends were cut back, 7 bases at V and 3 bases at J, with 16 bases in the middle. The CDR3 sequence is 15 residues long. DNA for the CDR3: TGTGCCAGCAACGATCCGGGGTCTGTTGGAAACACCATATATTTT. This encodes CASNDPGSVGNTIYF.